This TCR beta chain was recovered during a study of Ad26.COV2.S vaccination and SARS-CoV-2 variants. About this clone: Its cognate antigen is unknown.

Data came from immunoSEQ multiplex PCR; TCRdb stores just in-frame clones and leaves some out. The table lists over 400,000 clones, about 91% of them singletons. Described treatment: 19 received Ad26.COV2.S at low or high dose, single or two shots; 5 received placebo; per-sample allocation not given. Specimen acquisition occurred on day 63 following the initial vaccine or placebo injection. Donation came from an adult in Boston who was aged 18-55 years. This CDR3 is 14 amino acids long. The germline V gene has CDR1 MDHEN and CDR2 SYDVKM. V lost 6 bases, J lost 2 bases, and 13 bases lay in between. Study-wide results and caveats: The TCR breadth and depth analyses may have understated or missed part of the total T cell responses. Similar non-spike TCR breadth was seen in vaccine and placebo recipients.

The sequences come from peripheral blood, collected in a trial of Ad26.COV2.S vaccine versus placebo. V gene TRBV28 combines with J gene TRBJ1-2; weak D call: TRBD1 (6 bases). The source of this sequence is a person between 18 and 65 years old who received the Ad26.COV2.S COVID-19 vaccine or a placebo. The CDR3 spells CASSEQGRNYGYTF. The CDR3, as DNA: TGTGCCAGCAGCGAACAGGGTCGAAACTATGGCTACACCTTC.